These 24 T cell receptor beta chains came from one sample sequenced in a study of CD8+ T cells in alopecia areata. cDNA reverse transcribed from extracted RNA served as the sequencing template. Sequenced by immunoSEQ multiplex PCR; TCRdb stores in-frame clones only, minus some. The profile covers 150,000 to 200,000 clones, with around three fifths appearing a single time and about 1.3% taken by the ten largest. Stated treatment: oral pan-JAK inhibitor, 5-10 mg twice daily. This material consisted of CD4+ T cells sorted from blood, taken around week 50, from a patient treated with tofacitinib. The receptors were gathered from a human donor with alopecia areata.

The V gene is TRBV4-3, the J gene TRBJ1-1, with D unresolved. V lost 2 bases to trimming and J lost 3 bases, with 7 bases between them. The CDR3 totals 13 residues. The germline gives CDR1 LGHNA, CDR2 YSLEER. This CDR3 reads CASSQIADTEAFF. DNA of the CDR3: TGCGCCAGCAGCCAAATTGCTGACACTGAAGCTTTCTTT.

The V gene is TRBV25-1, the J gene TRBJ1-4; TRBD1 might be the D (5 bases). In germline, CDR1 is MGHDK, CDR2 SYGVNS. V was clipped by 4 bases and J by 2 bases, with 8 bases between them. CDR3 length equals 14 residues. CDR3 sequence reads: CASSVDSTNEKLFF. DNA of the CDR3: TGTGCCAGCAGTGTCGACAGCACTAATGAAAAACTGTTTTTT.

A few counts support this clone. This chain joins TRBV2 and TRBJ1-1; D not resolved. The germline V gene has CDR1 SNHLY and CDR2 FYNNEI. V shed 2 bases and J shed 1 base, with 8 bases lying between them. This CDR3 is built from 14 residues. The CDR3 loop reads CASSELQRNTEAFF. CDR3 coding DNA: TGTGCCAGCAGTGAACTGCAGAGGAACACTGAAGCTTTCTTT.

CDR3 loop: CSVDGGGRTDTQYF. CDR3 DNA: TGCAGCGTTGACGGCGGGGGAAGGACAGATACGCAGTATTTT. The V call is TRBV29-1, the J call TRBJ2-3, with 7 bases lining up with TRBD2. This CDR3 region has 14 residues. CDR1 is SQVTM and CDR2 is ANQGSEA in the germline V gene. With V trimmed by 3 bases and J by 3 bases, 6 bases remained unmatched.

The chain is built from TRBV25-1 and TRBJ1-6; a weak D match, TRBD1 (5 bases). Per the germline V gene, CDR1 is MGHDK and CDR2 is SYGVNS. V gave up 4 bases and J gave up 9 bases, with 13 bases separating them. The CDR3 spans 14 residues. In nucleotides, the CDR3 is TGTGCCAGCAGTGTCCGAGGGGCCAGTTCACCCCTCCACTTT. It yields the protein CASSVRGASSPLHF.

V and J are TRBV4-3 and TRBJ1-5; D might be TRBD1 (5 bases). The CDR3 is 15 residues long. V was pared by 0 bases and J by 2 bases, with 8 bases between. Germline loops: CDR1 LGHNA, CDR2 YSLEER. The CDR3 is CASSQDPGGNQPQHF. In nucleotides, the CDR3 is TGCGCCAGCAGCCAAGATCCGGGGGGCAATCAGCCCCAGCATTTT.

The chain couples TRBV2 to TRBJ2-3, with a possible D match to TRBD1 (6 bases). The CDR3 runs 13 residues. Between the trimmed V and J ends, which lost 6 bases and 5 bases, there was a span of 12 bases. Looked up from germline, CDR1 is SNHLY and CDR2 is FYNNEI. The CDR3 loop reads CASSVQGRDTQYF. CDR3 in DNA: TGTGCCAGCAGCGTACAGGGAAGAGATACGCAGTATTTT.

This clone has a count of ten or more. This chain connects TRBV5-1 to TRBJ2-5, with no clear D. The CDR3 runs to 12 residues. Trimming removed 4 bases from V and 5 bases from J, with 9 bases in between. Germline V gene data show CDR1 as SGHRS and CDR2 as YFSETQ. The CDR3 protein is CASSPTVETQYF. CDR3 nucleotide sequence: TGCGCCAGCAGCCCTACGGTTGAGACCCAGTACTTC.

V and J are TRBV14 and TRBJ1-6; D gene ambiguous. Germline V gene lookup returns CDR1 SGHDN and CDR2 FVKESK. Trimming removed 0 bases from V and 7 bases from J, with 16 bases in between. The CDR3 is 17 residues long. This CDR3 is CASSQDVAPPRNSPLHF. Written as DNA, the CDR3 is TGTGCCAGCAGCCAAGACGTAGCTCCTCCACGGAATTCACCCCTCCACTTT.

This clone was picked up a small number of times. The rearrangement uses TRBV7-2 and TRBJ2-7, with D maybe TRBD1 (6 bases). Deletions cut 5 bases from V and 1 base from J, with 9 bases between. The germline CDR1 and CDR2 sequences are SGHTA and FQGNSA. The CDR3 has 13 residues. The CDR3 DNA reads TGTGCCAGCAGCAAACAGGGTTCCTACGAGCAGTACTTC. It is translated as CASSKQGSYEQYF.

CDR3 sequence: CASSLRSRSNYGYTF. The CDR3 coding sequence is TGTGCCAGCAGCTTAAGGTCCCGATCTAACTATGGCTACACCTTC. The chain is built from TRBV11-3 and TRBJ1-2; D is undetermined. The CDR3 runs to 15 residues. Germline CDR1 is SGHNT and CDR2 is YENEEA. Trimming removed 2 bases at V and 0 bases at J, with 10 bases between. The full variable domain, rest sourced from reference TRBV11-3 and TRBJ1-2, is EAGVVQSPRYKIIEKKQPVAFWCNPISGHNTLYWYLQNLGQGPELLIRYENEEAVDDSQLPKDRFSAERLKGVDSTLKIQPAELGDSAVYLCASSLRSRSNYGYTFGSGTRLTVV.

A few counts support this clone. The chain carries TRBV7-7 and TRBJ2-5, with D uncertain. The CDR3 length is 14 residues. V was trimmed by 5 bases and J by 1 base, leaving 11 bases between them. Germline loops: CDR1 SSHAT, CDR2 FNYEAQ (reference sequence). Here the CDR3 reads CASSPGGLQETQYF. The CDR3 coding sequence is TGTGCCAGCAGCCCAGGTGGGCTCCAAGAGACCCAGTACTTC. Using reference TRBV7-7 and TRBJ2-5 for the parts outside the CDR3, the full variable domain is GAGVSQSPRYKVTKRGQDVTLRCDPISSHATLYWYQQALGQGPEFLTYFNYEAQPDKSGLPSDRFSAERPEGSISTLTIQRTEQRDSAMYRCASSPGGLQETQYFGPGTRLLVL.

The chain couples TRBV7-9 to TRBJ2-7; 10 bases fit TRBD1. CDR3 length: 14 amino acids. Germline V gene sequence: CDR1 SEHNR, CDR2 FQNEAQ (reference sequence). The V gene end was trimmed by 5 bases and the J gene end by 5 bases; junction bases not matched to a gene: 6. CDR3 loop: CASSPGTGVHEQYF. The CDR3 DNA is TGTGCCAGCAGCCCTGGGACAGGGGTCCACGAGCAGTACTTC.

This chain uses TRBV5-1 with TRBJ2-6; the D gene is possibly TRBD2 (6 bases). This CDR3 has 16 residues. Trimming stripped 5 bases from V and 4 bases from J, with 16 bases between. Germline V CDR1 and CDR2: SGHRS, YFSETQ. CDR3 loop: CASSNQGRSGANVLTF. The CDR3, as DNA: TGCGCCAGCAGTAACCAAGGGAGGTCGGGGGCCAACGTCCTGACTTTC.

Only a few counts were recorded for this clone. This chain links TRBV9 with TRBJ1-2; no reliable D call. Germline V gene data show CDR1 as SGDLS and CDR2 as YYNGEE. This CDR3 has 14 residues. The ends were cut back, 0 bases at V and 8 bases at J, with 14 bases in the middle. The CDR3 reads CASSVEFDIGGYTF. CDR3 coding DNA: TGTGCCAGCAGCGTAGAGTTTGATATCGGAGGCTACACCTTC.

This chain connects TRBV23-1 to TRBJ1-6; D is unresolved. TRBV23-1 is given ORF status, its function remaining uncertain. The CDR3 covers 13 residues. Trimming cost V 2 bases and J 7 bases, with 6 bases left between them. The CDR3 protein is CASSQGCNSPLHF. The DNA for the CDR3 is TGCGCCAGCAGTCAAGGCTGCAATTCACCCCTCCACTTT.

The V and J genes are TRBV29-1 and TRBJ1-2; D remains unclear. V was pared by 1 base and J by 7 bases, with 13 bases between. Germline CDR1 reads SQVTM; CDR2 reads ANQGSEA. This CDR3 contains 13 residues. The CDR3 here is CSVEATGSSGYTF. In nucleotides, the CDR3 is TGCAGCGTTGAAGCCACGGGATCCAGTGGCTACACCTTC.

This chain links TRBV7-9 with TRBJ1-1, with 7 bases lining up with TRBD1. From germline, CDR1 is SEHNR and CDR2 FQNEAQ (reference sequence). This CDR3 comprises 16 residues. With V trimmed by 5 bases and J by 0 bases, 9 bases remained unmatched. In DNA, the CDR3 is TGTGCCAGCAGCCCAATGGGACAGTACATGAACACTGAAGCTTTCTTT. This codes for CASSPMGQYMNTEAFF.

In its sample, this clone was seen once. The same CDR3 is also encoded by other DNA sequences in this sample. As DNA, the CDR3 is TGCAGTGCTAGAGGAGGGGATACGCAGTATTTT. The encoded protein is CSARGGDTQYF. The chain uses TRBV20-1 and TRBJ2-3, with D perhaps matching TRBD2 (5 bases). The CDR3 has 11 amino acids. CDR1 is DFQATT, CDR2 SNEGSKA, per germline (reference sequence). Trimming pared 1 base from V and 6 bases from J, leaving 5 bases between.

This clone was observed a few times. The CDR3 spells CASSPLPTKNIQYF. CDR3 nucleotide sequence: TGTGCCAGCTCACCACTCCCGACCAAAAACATTCAGTACTTC. The chain uses TRBV18 and TRBJ2-4, with no clear D. The CDR3 has 14 residues. V shed 1 base and J shed 2 bases, with 6 bases lying between them. The germline V gene has CDR1 KGHSH and CDR2 LQKENI.

This sequence joins TRBV9 and TRBJ2-1; no firm D call. V was cut by 0 bases and J by 0 bases, with 10 bases left in between. Germline V gene sequence: CDR1 SGDLS, CDR2 YYNGEE. The CDR3 consists of 16 residues. CDR3 coding DNA: TGTGCCAGCAGCGTAGCTAGTGCGAGCTCCTACAATGAGCAGTTCTTC. Its protein product is CASSVASASSYNEQFF.

This chain connects TRBV15 to TRBJ2-5; D is undetermined. Deletions cut 5 bases from V and 5 bases from J, with 6 bases between. Germline assignment: CDR1 LNHNV and CDR2 YYDKDF (reference sequence). The CDR3 contains 11 residues. The CDR3 protein is CATSEKETQYF. Written as DNA, the CDR3 is TGTGCCACCAGCGAGAAGGAGACCCAGTACTTC.

V gene TRBV9 combines with J gene TRBJ2-1; 9 bases map to TRBD2. The CDR3 has 14 residues. The V segment lost 0 bases and the J segment 9 bases; nucleotides outside the gene matches: 4. The germline V gene encodes CDR1 SGDLS and CDR2 YYNGEE. The DNA of the CDR3 is TGTGCCAGCAGCGTAGTTAGCGGGGGAGGTGAGCAGTTCTTC. Its protein is CASSVVSGGGEQFF.

The chain is built from TRBV30 and TRBJ1-5; D may be TRBD1 (5 bases). The CDR3 extends over 14 amino acids. The ends were cut back, 1 base at V and 7 bases at J, with 14 bases in the middle. Germline-derived CDR1 and CDR2 are GTSNPN and SVGIG (reference sequence). The CDR3 nucleotides read TGTGCCTGGAGTGAACCCCCGGGGCGACAGCCCCAGCATTTT. This translates into CAWSEPPGRQPQHF.